This T cell receptor beta chain was sequenced for a study of T cells in Graves' hyperthyroidism and ophthalmopathy. Background on the study: Peripheral blood was secured at the point of initial diagnosis, before any treatment. General observations from the study: Prediction of ophthalmopathy progression came a median around 7.1 months pre-onset.

Of note for this clonotype: As yet, its antigen is unknown.

It was RNA transcripts that yielded the amplified TCR beta CDR3 regions. During a first-round RT-PCR of the TCR CDR3, the HTBI primer set was used. TCRdb independently ran MiXCR on the multiplex PCR reads; one entry per CDR3 protein. Among hundreds of thousands of distinct CDR3 sequences listed, around 14% were seen once. Trimming cost V 6 bases and J 4 bases, with 22 bases left between them. Per the germline V gene, CDR1 is MNHNS and CDR2 is SASEGT. CDR3 size: 18 residues. Sequenced material: blood. The chain joins TRBV6-1 to TRBJ2-6; D not resolved. The receptor was derived from a woman in her 30s with Graves' hyperthyroidism. CDR3 sequence: CASRPLGGEGSGANVLTF. CDR3 sequence (DNA): TGTGCCAGCAGACCTTTAGGTGGCGAAGGGTCCGGGGCCAACGTCCTGACTTTC.